Listed below are T cell receptor beta chains from one sample, sequenced in a study of T cell responses to AZD1222 COVID-19 vaccine. Produced via immunoSEQ multiplex PCR; TCRdb's table is partial and in-frame only. The sample comprises approximately 140,000 clones, roughly nine tenths of which are singletons, and 3% to 4% rests with the top ten. The specimen was peripheral blood, collected 28 days after the second AZD1222 dose. The origin of the receptors is an adult who received the AZD1222 COVID-19 vaccine. Each CDR3 is given with its conserved first and last residue.

V,CDR3
TRBV6-1,CASSEVEYEQYF
TRBV24-1,CATSDSWTGSYGYTF
TRBV12-1,CASSFPRGQTEAFF
TRBV6-5,CASSPYSQGGYGYTF
TRBV27,CASRAAGFNTEAFF
TRBV29-1,CSVGMETQYF
TRBV7-9,CASSGTGGENSPLHF
TRBV5-8,CASTRRGEAFF
TRBV19,CASSRGVQGVNEKLFF
TRBV5-6,CASSYGTSGADTQYF
TRBV11-3,CASSLAGNPGGYTF
TRBV7-9,CASSLARPSGWTGELFF
TRBV3-1/TRBV3-2,CASSRAVAGETQYF
TRBV25-1,CASSARFSGQGNTEAFF
TRBV19,CASSIPGDTQYF
TRBV20-1,CSAMGSGELFF
TRBV12-3/TRBV12-4,CAGLQGAGGYTF
TRBV2,CASGLLGTVNTEAFF
TRBV5-4,CASSLDSGSGEQYF
TRBV9,CASSAGQGLGDNEQFF
TRBV5-1,CASSPTQSEGYTF
TRBV30,CAWNGNNEQFF
TRBV7-2,CASSLTGAGNTIYF
TRBV5-1,CASSLFQRELDEQFF
TRBV2,CASTIDRDSPLHF